This TCR beta chain stems from a study of blood T cell repertoires in COVID-19. Overall study context: COVID-19 samples from acute and convalescent phases originated in the United States, Italy and Spain. Sources were T cells, B-cell-depleted T cells, or PBMCs; the material itself was cDNA or gDNA.

In the source study's methods: Reference gene primer amplification yielded estimated nucleated cell counts. Profiling relied on immunoSEQ multiplex PCR, and the TCRdb table lists in-frame clones only, not all of them. V, J and clone size reflect that table, while D and trimming were determined from the DNA. The table lists around 190,000 clones, 80% to 90% of them singletons. Germline CDR1 is SGHTA and CDR2 is FQGNSA. This CDR3 is built from 14 residues. The junction had 4 bases not matched to a gene; V was cut back by 2 bases and J by 5 bases. The receptor comes from a man aged 50 or older with active or convalescent COVID-19. Sequencing input: peripheral blood. The rearrangement joins TRBV7-2 to TRBJ2-7, with 9 bases matching TRBD2. DNA for the CDR3: TGTGCCAGCAGCTTATGGCCTAGCGGGAACGAGCAGTACTTC. Translation gives CASSLWPSGNEQYF.